This record concerns one TCR beta chain sequence. V lost 4 bases to trimming and J lost 8 bases; unmatched junction nucleotides: 19. This CDR3 region has 18 residues. Germline V gene data show CDR1 as SNHLY and CDR2 as FYNNEI. This specimen belongs to a study of naive CD8 T cells in extremely preterm neonates. Repertoires were generated with immunoSEQ multiplex PCR, while TCRdb's copy carries only in-frame clones and drops some. The table has 5,500 to 7,000 clones, approximately 96% seen once. The sample comprised naive CD8+ T cells from blood. This clonotype originated in a human donor in good health. The V gene is TRBV2, the J gene TRBJ1-5, with 8 bases that match TRBD1. For the CDR3, the DNA is TGTGCCAGCAGTGGATCAATCCCAGGGGGCGCCCCCAAGAAGCCCCAGCATTTT. Translating it yields CASSGSIPGGAPKKPQHF.